A single sample gave rise to the 13 T cell receptor beta chains below, sequenced in a study of blood T cells in healthy people across ages. A second PCR of about 7 to 12 cycles used a sample-barcoded 5' primer and a J-beta primer mix. TCRdb independently ran MiXCR on the 5' RACE reads; one entry per CDR3 protein. The sample consists of some 940,000 distinct CDR3 sequences, 25% to 35% of them appearing once. These data were also reused for a study on T cells of mothers and their children.

Sequenced: blood. These receptors came from a woman aged 40 to 49 in good health.

This clonotype was seen more than once but under ten times. This chain links TRBV12-3 or TRBV12-4 with TRBJ1-2, with a weak D call TRBD1 (6 bases). Trimming shortened V by 9 bases and J by 8 bases, and 16 bases separated the two germline ends. The CDR3 length is 12 residues. DNA of the CDR3: TGTGCCAGTGCCACAGGGTACTGGGGCTACACCTTC. Amino acid sequence: CASATGYWGYTF.

The table lists this clonotype with many counts. V usage is TRBV20-1 and J usage is TRBJ2-7, with 8 bases that match TRBD2. The V and J ends lost 1 base and 0 bases, in that order; junction bases with no gene match: 11. CDR1 DFQATT and CDR2 SNEGSKA come from the germline V gene (reference sequence). This CDR3 region has 17 residues. Written as DNA, the CDR3 is TGCAGTGCTAGAGGGGAGGGTAGCGGGGCCAGCTCCTACGAGCAGTACTTC. As protein: CSARGEGSGASSYEQYF.

The chain has TRBV20-1 and TRBJ1-4; 7 positions agree with TRBD1. Germline loops: CDR1 DFQATT, CDR2 SNEGSKA (reference sequence). J was trimmed by 8 bases and V by 6 bases; bases with no gene match: 18. The CDR3 contains 16 residues. The CDR3 sequence: CSAHRMADRTREKLFF. CDR3 DNA sequence: TGCAGTGCCCACCGAATGGCGGACAGGACTCGGGAAAAACTGTTTTTT.

The rearrangement joins TRBV3-1 to TRBJ2-1; a possible D gene is TRBD1 (5 bases). Looked up from germline, CDR1 is LGHDT and CDR2 is YNNKEL (reference sequence). The CDR3 covers 16 residues. The V end lost 3 bases, the J end lost 8 bases, and 20 bases lay between the germline ends. The CDR3 nucleotides read TGTGCCAGCAGCCAGGCTCCCTGGACAATGAAGGATGAGCAGTTCTTC. Protein: CASSQAPWTMKDEQFF.

In regard to this clonotype: Given a much more abundant clone one base away, this may be a read error. V usage is TRBV6-2 or TRBV6-3 and J usage is TRBJ2-1, with 9 bases identical to TRBD2. This CDR3 is built from 17 residues. J gave up 10 bases and V 4 bases, and 17 bases lay outside the gene matches. The germline CDR1 and CDR2 sequences are MNHEY and SVGEGT. This CDR3 reads CASSFDFLAGPLYEQFF. The CDR3 DNA reads as TGTGCCAGCAGTTTCGACTTCCTAGCGGGGCCCCTCTACGAGCAGTTCTTC.

This clonotype was seen just once. V gene TRBV9 combines with J gene TRBJ1-3; D gene ambiguous. The CDR3 has 11 residues. V was shortened by 3 bases and J by 8 bases, with 6 bases between the two germline ends. CDR1 and CDR2 from the germline V gene are SGDLS and YYNGEE. DNA for the CDR3: TGTGCCAGCAGCGATTTGGACACCATATATTTT. Translation gives CASSDLDTIYF.

In its sample, this clonotype was seen many times. The rearrangement links TRBV20-1 to TRBJ2-7; D not certain. Germline-derived CDR1 and CDR2 are DFQATT and SNEGSKA (reference sequence). This CDR3 has 13 residues. The ends were cut back, 0 bases at V and 1 base at J, with 7 bases in the middle. CDR3 loop: CSAREVASYEQYF. In DNA, the CDR3 is TGCAGTGCTAGAGAAGTGGCGTCCTACGAGCAGTACTTC.

The rearrangement links TRBV12-3 or TRBV12-4 to TRBJ1-6, with 8 bases identical to TRBD1. V gave up 10 bases and J gave up 1 base; unmatched junction bases: 3. This CDR3 spans 14 amino acids. Here the CDR3 reads CATTGGSYNSPLHF. In DNA, the CDR3 is TGTGCCACTACAGGGGGATCCTATAATTCACCCCTCCACTTT.

The sample holds a few counts of this clonotype. A far larger clone differs by one base, so this is likely a read error. V is TRBV7-9 and J is TRBJ2-7, with D unclear. The CDR3 is made up of 11 amino acids. Per germline, CDR1 SEHNR and CDR2 FQNEAQ (reference sequence). DNA of the CDR3: TGTTCCAGCAGCTTACGGAACGAGCAGTACTTC. This codes for CSSSLRNEQYF. The variable domain in full, completed from reference TRBV7-9 and TRBJ2-7, reads DTGVSQNPRHKITKRGQNVTFRCDPISEHNRLYWYRQTLGQGPEFLTYFQNEAQLEKSRLLSDRFSAERPKGSFSTLEIQRTEQGDSAMYLCSSSLRNEQYFGPGTRLTVT.

Only a few counts were recorded for this clonotype. The chain combines TRBV9 with TRBJ1-1, with D uncertain. Trimming removed 0 bases at V and 4 bases at J, with 10 bases between. This CDR3 has 14 amino acids. Germline V gene data show CDR1 as SGDLS and CDR2 as YYNGEE. This CDR3 reads CASSVVSEGTEAFF. For the CDR3, the DNA is TGTGCCAGCAGCGTAGTATCCGAGGGCACTGAAGCTTTCTTT.

Concerning this clonotype: One end of the junction is discordant with germline, which a read error may explain. The chain has TRBV9 and TRBJ2-5; D is unresolved. The DNA end lines up better with TRBJ2-4; the J call may be wrong. CDR1 is SGDLS and CDR2 is YYNGEE in the germline V gene. The CDR3 runs 15 residues. The CDR3 nucleotides read TGTACCAGCAGCGTAGATTCCGGTATGGGAAGCATTCAGTACTTC. Amino acids: CTSSVDSGMGSIQYF.

Points on this clonotype: A single base separates this from a much larger clone, so it may be a read error. The gene calls are TRBV7-2 and TRBJ2-7; 8 bases agree with TRBD2. Germline values: CDR1 SGHTA, CDR2 FQGNSA. The CDR3 loop spans 15 amino acids. V shed 5 bases and J 0 bases; nucleotides not matched to a gene: 6. The CDR3 bases are TGTGCCAGCAGCATACCGGGGGGGCTCTCCTACGAGCAGTACTTC. It is translated as CASSIPGGLSYEQYF.

This clonotype was seen a handful of times. The rearrangement links TRBV7-9 to TRBJ2-1; D is perhaps TRBD2 (5 bases). This CDR3 region has 14 residues. Germline V gene data show CDR1 as SEHNR and CDR2 as FQNEAQ (reference sequence). V was shortened by 6 bases and J by 5 bases, with 14 bases between the two germline ends. CDR3: CASSRGSANNEQFF. Here the CDR3 DNA reads TGTGCCAGCAGTCGGGGTAGCGCAAACAATGAGCAGTTCTTC.